This T cell receptor beta chain was obtained from a study of T cell responses to AZD1222 COVID-19 vaccine. Clones were sequenced by immunoSEQ multiplex PCR, and TCRdb holds only the in-frame ones, with some missing. Among under 200,000 clones listed, roughly 93% were seen once. V shed 6 bases and J shed 6 bases, with 9 bases lying between them. The CDR3 is made up of 10 amino acids. From germline, CDR1 is DFQATT and CDR2 SNEGSKA (reference sequence). Sequenced here: peripheral blood, sampled on day 0 of AZD1222 vaccination. The V gene is TRBV20-1, the J gene TRBJ2-7; no clear D gene. This TCR came from an adult in good health. The CDR3 here is CSAPQTEQYF. The CDR3 region has the DNA TGCAGTGCGCCTCAGACCGAGCAGTACTTC.